The 7 T cell receptor beta chains given below trace back to one sample, sequenced in a study of cytomegalovirus exposure and HLA in healthy donors. Profiling relied on immunoSEQ multiplex PCR, and the TCRdb table lists in-frame clones only, not all of them. This table holds fewer than 200,000 clones, less than 95% found once. Sample: PBMCs. The origin of the receptors is a woman aged 18-30 years in good health and CMV-seropositive.

The chain links TRBV28 to TRBJ1-5, with 9 bases lining up with TRBD1. After removal of 5 bases from V and 1 base from J, the junction contained 9 bases not matched to a gene. The CDR3 spans 17 residues. The germline gives CDR1 MDHEN, CDR2 SYDVKM. The CDR3 spells CASSPGGTGLSNQPQHF. CDR3 in DNA: TGTGCCAGCAGTCCGGGGGGGACAGGGTTGAGCAATCAGCCCCAGCATTTT.

V gene TRBV6-1 combines with J gene TRBJ2-6; D is perhaps TRBD1 (6 bases). The ends were cut back, 6 bases at V and 2 bases at J, with 11 bases in the middle. CDR1 and CDR2 (germline): MNHNS, SASEGT. This CDR3 has 15 amino acids. The DNA for the CDR3 is TGTGCCAGCAGCCCTACAGGGACTGGGGCCAACGTCCTGACTTTC. It is translated as CASSPTGTGANVLTF.

The table lists this clone with a few counts. CDR3 coding DNA: TGTGCCAGTAGTATTCGTAATCAGCCCCAGCATTTT. Amino acids: CASSIRNQPQHF. V and J are TRBV19 and TRBJ1-5; D unresolved. In germline, CDR1 is LNHDA, CDR2 SQIVND (reference sequence). The CDR3 spans 12 residues. Trimming took off 3 bases at V and 4 bases at J, with 4 bases between the two ends. The full variable domain, with the rest looked up from reference TRBV19 and TRBJ1-5, is DGGITQSPKYLFRKEGQNVTLSCEQNLNHDAMYWYRQDPGQGLRLIYYSQIVNDFQKGDIAEGYSVSREKKESFPLTVTSAQKNPTAFYLCASSIRNQPQHFGDGTRLSIL.

As DNA, the CDR3 is TGTGCCAGCAGCTCGGGGGAGACAGCCAAAAACATTCAGTACTTC. Translation: CASSSGETAKNIQYF. The chain has TRBV13 and TRBJ2-4; a possible D gene is TRBD2 (6 bases). This CDR3 has 15 amino acids. Trimming left V 4 bases short and J 0 bases short, with 10 bases between. Germline V CDR1 and CDR2: PRHDT, FYEKMQ (reference sequence).

The chain has TRBV4-1 and TRBJ2-1, with TRBD2 matching 13 bases. The V gene end was trimmed by 0 bases and the J gene end by 4 bases; junction bases not matched to a gene: 6. Looked up from germline, CDR1 is MGHRA and CDR2 is YSYEKL. This CDR3 has 18 amino acids. This CDR3 reads CASSQDLTSGRGYNEQFF. As DNA, the CDR3 is TGCGCCAGCAGCCAAGATCTCACTAGCGGGAGGGGGTACAATGAGCAGTTCTTC.

This clone came up once. The V and J genes are TRBV30 and TRBJ1-5, with a tentative D call TRBD1 (6 bases). Germline V CDR1 and CDR2: GTSNPN, SVGIG (reference sequence). V lost 1 base, J lost 4 bases, and 8 bases lay in between. This CDR3 region has 13 residues. CDR3 loop: CAWSGQANQPQHF. In nucleotides, the CDR3 is TGTGCCTGGAGTGGACAGGCTAATCAGCCCCAGCATTTT.

For this clone: Other nucleotide sequences in the sample specify the same CDR3. CDR3 nucleotides: TGCGCCAGCAGCTCGGGACAGGGGAATTCACCCCTCCACTTT. It encodes CASSSGQGNSPLHF. The J gene is TRBJ1-6, the V gene TRBV5-1; 10 nucleotides line up with TRBD1. Germline V gives CDR1 SGHRS, CDR2 YFSETQ. The CDR3 has 14 amino acids. The V and J ends lost 3 bases and 7 bases, in that order; junction bases with no gene match: 1.